This T cell receptor beta chain was sequenced in a study of cytomegalovirus exposure and HLA in healthy donors. About the research overall: The Caucasian-associated ancestry cluster held 65% to 85% of 398 genotyped donors. Findings of the study overall: The authors listed about 170 TCR beta chains as cytomegalovirus-associated.

As to this clone: Its target is not known.

The PCR employed 60 Vbeta primers together with 13 Jbeta primers. Profiling relied on immunoSEQ multiplex PCR, and the TCRdb table lists in-frame clones only, not all of them. The sample shows some 200,000 clones, approximately 80% of them seen only once. V lost 5 bases to trimming and J lost 5 bases; unmatched junction nucleotides: 11. The germline V gene has CDR1 SGHTA and CDR2 FQGTGA. This CDR3 contains 16 residues. The source is a girl aged 10 to 17 in good health and CMV-seronegative. V gene TRBV7-3 combines with J gene TRBJ2-2; TRBD2 matches at 7 bases. What was sequenced was PBMCs. The CDR3 loop is CASSLRAGEATGELFF. The DNA for the CDR3 is TGTGCCAGCAGCCTAAGGGCGGGAGAGGCGACCGGGGAGCTGTTTTTT.